Listed below are T cell receptor beta chains from one sample, sequenced in a study of T cells after posttransplantation cyclophosphamide. Libraries were prepared by immunoSEQ multiplex PCR; TCRdb keeps only in-frame clonotypes and omits some of them. Recorded here are some 43,000 clones, none singletons. The sequencing input was PBMCs. All receptors derive from a man aged 40-50 years in good health, CMV-negative, and a related stem cell transplant donor. Each CDR3 is given with its conserved first and last residue.

j_gene | v_gene | CDR3aa
TRBJ2-5 | TRBV14 | CASSPTSAQETQYF
TRBJ1-3 | TRBV19 | CATTGSISGNTIYF
TRBJ2-3 | TRBV15 | CATSRDKGTASTDTQYF
TRBJ2-5 | TRBV28 | CASSIGRREAQGETQYF
TRBJ2-3 | TRBV20-1 | CSATGTTTQYF
TRBJ2-5 | TRBV27 | CASRGRTGESETQYF
TRBJ2-3 | TRBV6-5 | CASRRDRLTDTQYF
TRBJ2-7 | TRBV4-1 | CASSQPGQGVYEQYF
TRBJ2-7 | TRBV6-5 | CASSEVGGSYEQYF
TRBJ2-1 | TRBV7-2 | CASSLATRGRGEQFF
TRBJ2-2 | TRBV7-9 | CASSLARATGELFF
TRBJ1-1 | TRBV7-6 | CASSLGGDTEAFF
TRBJ2-1 | TRBV4-2 | CASSLNPGLAGGNEQFF
TRBJ1-4 | TRBV13 | CASSLWAGKLFF
TRBJ1-5 | TRBV19 | CASSIVGGTQPQHF
TRBJ1-1 | TRBV18 | CASSSTTGNTEAFF
TRBJ2-7 | TRBV5-5 | CASSLREIYEQYF
TRBJ2-7 | TRBV27 | CASSLPRGSLHEQYF
TRBJ2-1 | TRBV2 | CASRGLAGANEQFF
TRBJ2-7 | TRBV27 | CASSLAGSSYEQYF
TRBJ2-3 | TRBV10-1 | CASSESVTDTQYF
TRBJ2-6 | TRBV7-2 | CASSLGAGNSGANVLTF
TRBJ2-7 | TRBV5-8 | CASTPGLYPYEQYF
TRBJ2-7 | TRBV14 | CASSLRLAYPYEQYF
TRBJ2-7 | TRBV7-9 | CASSATGVEQYF
TRBJ2-1 | TRBV28 | CASSFIAVGEQFF
TRBJ1-3 | TRBV2 | CASSDAGENTIYF